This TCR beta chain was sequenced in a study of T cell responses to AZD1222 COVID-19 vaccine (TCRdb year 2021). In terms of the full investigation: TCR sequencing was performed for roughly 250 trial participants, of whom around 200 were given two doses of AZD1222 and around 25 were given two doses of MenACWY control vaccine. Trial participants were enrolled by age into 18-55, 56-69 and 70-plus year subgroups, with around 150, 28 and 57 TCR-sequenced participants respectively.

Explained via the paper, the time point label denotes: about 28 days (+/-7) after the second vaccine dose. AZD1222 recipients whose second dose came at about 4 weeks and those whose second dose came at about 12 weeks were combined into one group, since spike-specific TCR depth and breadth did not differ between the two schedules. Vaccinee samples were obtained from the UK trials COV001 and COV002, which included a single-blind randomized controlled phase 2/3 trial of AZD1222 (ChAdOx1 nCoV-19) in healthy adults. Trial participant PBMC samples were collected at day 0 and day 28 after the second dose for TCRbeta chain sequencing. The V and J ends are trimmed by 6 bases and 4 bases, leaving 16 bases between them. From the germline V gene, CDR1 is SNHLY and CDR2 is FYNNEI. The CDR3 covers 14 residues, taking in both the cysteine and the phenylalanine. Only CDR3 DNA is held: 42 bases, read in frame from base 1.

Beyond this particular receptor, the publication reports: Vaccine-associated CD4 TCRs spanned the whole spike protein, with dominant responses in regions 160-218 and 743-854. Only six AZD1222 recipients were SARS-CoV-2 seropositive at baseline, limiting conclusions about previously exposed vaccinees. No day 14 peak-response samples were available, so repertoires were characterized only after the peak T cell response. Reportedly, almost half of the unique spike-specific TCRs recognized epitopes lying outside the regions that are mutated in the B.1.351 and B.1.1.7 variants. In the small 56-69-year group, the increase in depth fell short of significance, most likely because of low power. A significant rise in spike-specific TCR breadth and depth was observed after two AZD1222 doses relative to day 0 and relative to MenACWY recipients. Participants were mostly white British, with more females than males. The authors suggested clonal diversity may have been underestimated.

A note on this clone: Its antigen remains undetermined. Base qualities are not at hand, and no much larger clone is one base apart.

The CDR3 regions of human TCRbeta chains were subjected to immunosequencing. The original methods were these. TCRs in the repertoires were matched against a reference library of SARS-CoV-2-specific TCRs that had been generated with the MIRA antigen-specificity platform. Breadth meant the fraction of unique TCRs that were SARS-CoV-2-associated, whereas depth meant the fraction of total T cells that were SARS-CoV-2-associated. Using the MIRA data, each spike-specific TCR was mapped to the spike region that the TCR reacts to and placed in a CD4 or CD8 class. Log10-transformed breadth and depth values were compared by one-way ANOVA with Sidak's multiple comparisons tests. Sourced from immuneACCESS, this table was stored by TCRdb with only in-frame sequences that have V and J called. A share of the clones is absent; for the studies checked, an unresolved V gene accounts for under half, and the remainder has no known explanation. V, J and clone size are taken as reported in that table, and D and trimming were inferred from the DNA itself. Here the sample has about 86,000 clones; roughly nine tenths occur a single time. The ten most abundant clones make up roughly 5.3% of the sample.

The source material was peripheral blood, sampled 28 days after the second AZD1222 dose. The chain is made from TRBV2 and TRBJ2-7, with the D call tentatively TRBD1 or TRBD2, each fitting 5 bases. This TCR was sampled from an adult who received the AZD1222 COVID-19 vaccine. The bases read TGTGCCAGCAGAGCTACAAGTGGGGGATACGAGCAGTACTTC. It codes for CASRATSGGYEQYF. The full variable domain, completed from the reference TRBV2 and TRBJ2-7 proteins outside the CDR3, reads EPEVTQTPSHQVTQMGQEVILRCVPISNHLYFYWYRQILGQKVEFLVSFYNNEISEKSEIFDDQFSVERPDGSNFTLKIRSTKLEDSAMYFCASRATSGGYEQYFGPGTRLTVT.